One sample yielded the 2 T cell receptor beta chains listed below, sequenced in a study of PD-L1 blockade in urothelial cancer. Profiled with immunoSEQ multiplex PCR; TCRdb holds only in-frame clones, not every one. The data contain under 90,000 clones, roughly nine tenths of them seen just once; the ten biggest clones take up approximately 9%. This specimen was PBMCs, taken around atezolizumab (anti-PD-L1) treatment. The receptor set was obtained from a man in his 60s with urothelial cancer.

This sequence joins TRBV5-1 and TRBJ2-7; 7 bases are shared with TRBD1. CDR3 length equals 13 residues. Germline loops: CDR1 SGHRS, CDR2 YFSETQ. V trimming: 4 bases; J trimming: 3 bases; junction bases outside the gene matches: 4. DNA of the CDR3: TGCGCCAGCAGCCGGGACAGAGACTACGAGCAGTACTTC. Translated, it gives CASSRDRDYEQYF.

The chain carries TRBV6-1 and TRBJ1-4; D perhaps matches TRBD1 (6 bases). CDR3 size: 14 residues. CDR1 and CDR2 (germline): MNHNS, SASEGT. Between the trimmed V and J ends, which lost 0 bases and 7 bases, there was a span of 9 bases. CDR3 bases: TGTGCCAGCAGTGAAGCTGGGGGCGGTGAAAAACTGTTTTTT. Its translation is CASSEAGGGEKLFF.